Listed here are 18 T cell receptor beta chains from one sample, sequenced in a study of beta chain features in type 1 diabetes. Whole-study findings and limits: Moderate yet significant TCRB CDR3 shortening was seen in Type 1 diabetes patients in all four CD4+ subsets.

Their specific antigens are unknown. What was sequenced were expressed TCRB transcripts, since all of the isolated RNA had been reverse transcribed. Generated by immunoSEQ multiplex PCR, the TCRdb table keeps only in-frame clones and is missing some. This sample has around 650,000 clones; around 11% occur once, and the top ten carry around 0.12%. The sample comprised naive CD4+ T cells from blood. The source is a man younger than 40 with type 1 diabetes.

This clone has just a few counts. This sequence joins TRBV7-9 and TRBJ2-5; TRBD1 is a possible D gene (6 bases). CDR1 is SEHNR and CDR2 is FQNEAQ in the germline V gene (reference sequence). The ends were cut back, 8 bases at V and 3 bases at J, with 13 bases in the middle. The CDR3 is 13 amino acids. Here the CDR3 reads CASLRGGEETQYF. The CDR3 nucleotides read TGTGCCAGCTTGAGAGGGGGTGAAGAGACCCAGTACTTC.

The gene calls are TRBV7-2 and TRBJ2-7; TRBD1 might be the D (6 bases). Germline V gene lookup returns CDR1 SGHTA and CDR2 FQGNSA. V dropped 2 bases and J dropped 3 bases, with 14 bases sitting between them. The CDR3 extends over 15 amino acids. CDR3 in DNA: TGTGCCAGCAGCTTAAGTTTGGGGGACAACTACGAGCAGTACTTC. Translation: CASSLSLGDNYEQYF.

This clone was picked up a small number of times. The chain links TRBV11-2 to TRBJ1-4; D ambiguous. CDR1 and CDR2 (germline): SGHAT, FQNNGV. CDR3 length equals 13 residues. The germline V and J ends were trimmed by 3 bases and 12 bases, with 14 bases remaining between them. The CDR3 here is CASSFRTGHELFF. The CDR3 DNA reads as TGTGCCAGCAGCTTCCGGACGGGCCACGAACTGTTTTTT.

This clone was recorded a few times. V and J are TRBV6-6 and TRBJ2-1; TRBD2 agrees at 8 bases. This CDR3 has 16 residues. V lost 1 base to trimming and J lost 6 bases; unmatched junction nucleotides: 8. Germline CDR1 is MNHNY and CDR2 is SVGAGI (reference sequence). In DNA form, the CDR3 reads TGTGCCAGCAGTTACTTGGTGACTAGCGTTCTCAATGAGCAGTTCTTC. Translating it yields CASSYLVTSVLNEQFF.

The chain combines TRBV6-6 with TRBJ2-4, with D possibly TRBD2 on 5 matching bases. This CDR3 spans 16 amino acids. The germline gives CDR1 MNHNY, CDR2 SVGAGI (reference sequence). The V end was cut by 6 bases, the J end by 0 bases, with 15 bases between. The CDR3 is CASSSAGGLAKNIQYF. CDR3 bases: TGTGCCAGCAGCTCGGCCGGCGGACTAGCCAAAAACATTCAGTACTTC.

This clone was detected a few times. The V and J genes are TRBV10-3 and TRBJ2-5; 8 bases line up with TRBD1. The length of the CDR3 is 14 residues. From germline, CDR1 is ENHRY and CDR2 SYGVKD. The junction had 3 bases not matched to a gene; V was cut back by 3 bases and J by 3 bases. Here the CDR3 DNA reads TGTGCCATCAGTGACAGGGGGCAAAAAGAGACCCAGTACTTC. It encodes CAISDRGQKETQYF.

V gene TRBV16 combines with J gene TRBJ2-4; 8 bases line up with TRBD1. CDR1 and CDR2 from the germline V gene are KGHSY and FQNENV. The CDR3 loop spans 19 amino acids. The V segment lost 3 bases and the J segment 1 base; nucleotides outside the gene matches: 14. This CDR3 reads CASSQPGQVAQPAKNIQYF. CDR3 in DNA: TGTGCCAGCAGCCAGCCGGGACAGGTCGCACAGCCGGCCAAAAACATTCAGTACTTC.

Concerning this clone: In the same sample, other DNA sequences code for this CDR3. This rearrangement joins TRBV7-2 to TRBJ2-7; D is ambiguous. Germline CDR1 and CDR2: SGHTA and FQGNSA. This CDR3 is 11 amino acids long. The germline V and J ends were trimmed by 5 bases and 3 bases, with 5 bases remaining between them. CDR3 sequence: CASSAHYEQYF. The CDR3 DNA is TGTGCCAGCAGCGCTCACTACGAGCAGTACTTC.

V gene TRBV19 combines with J gene TRBJ1-4; the match to TRBD1 covers 8 bases. The junction had 6 bases not matched to a gene; V was cut back by 4 bases and J by 8 bases. This CDR3 has 14 residues. CDR1 and CDR2 from the germline V gene are LNHDA and SQIVND (reference sequence). In DNA, the CDR3 is TGTGCCAGTAGTAGGACCGGGACAGGAGAAAAACTGTTTTTT. Encoded protein: CASSRTGTGEKLFF. Filled out from reference TRBV19 and TRBJ1-4, the complete variable domain reads DGGITQSPKYLFRKEGQNVTLSCEQNLNHDAMYWYRQDPGQGLRLIYYSQIVNDFQKGDIAEGYSVSREKKESFPLTVTSAQKNPTAFYLCASSRTGTGEKLFFGSGTQLSVL.

The chain uses TRBV29-1 and TRBJ1-2; the match to TRBD1 covers 9 bases. The CDR3 consists of 13 residues. Per the germline V gene, CDR1 is SQVTM and CDR2 is ANQGSEA. J gave up 7 bases and V 3 bases, and 6 bases lay outside the gene matches. CDR3: CSVEAGQGSGYTF. The CDR3 DNA reads as TGCAGCGTTGAGGCGGGACAGGGCTCTGGCTACACCTTC.

This clone has more than one count but fewer than ten. This sample also contains other DNA sequences that code for the same CDR3. V and J are TRBV5-8 and TRBJ2-3, with unresolved D. The CDR3 totals 13 residues. The V end lost 1 base, the J end lost 1 base, and 4 bases lay between the germline ends. Germline CDR1 is SGHTS and CDR2 is YDEGEE. This CDR3 is CASSLRGTDTQYF. The CDR3 coding sequence is TGTGCCAGCAGCTTGCGTGGCACAGATACGCAGTATTTT.

About this clone: Other DNA sequences in the sample encode the same CDR3. The rearrangement joins TRBV18 to TRBJ2-5; tentatively, D is TRBD2 (6 bases). The germline gives CDR1 KGHSH, CDR2 LQKENI. The CDR3 is made up of 13 amino acids. V was pared by 3 bases and J by 3 bases, with 8 bases between. Here the CDR3 reads CASSPGEEETQYF. CDR3 nucleotides: TGTGCCAGCTCACCTGGGGAGGAAGAGACCCAGTACTTC.

This rearrangement joins TRBV2 to TRBJ2-5; D unclear. This CDR3 is built from 14 residues. With 0 bases removed from V and 5 bases from J, the gap between germline ends came to 10 bases. CDR1 is SNHLY and CDR2 is FYNNEI in the germline V gene. Here the CDR3 reads CASSEAFVGETQYF. In DNA, the CDR3 is TGTGCCAGCAGTGAAGCTTTTGTGGGGGAGACCCAGTACTTC.

The V and J genes are TRBV6-5 and TRBJ1-5; D is possibly TRBD1 (6 bases). Germline V gene lookup returns CDR1 MNHEY and CDR2 SVGAGI. V lost 2 bases and J 5 bases, leaving 16 bases between the germline ends. The CDR3 spans 16 residues. CDR3 DNA sequence: TGTGCCAGCAGTTACAATACAGGGAGGGGATATCAGCCCCAGCATTTT. Its translation: CASSYNTGRGYQPQHF.

Worth noting for this clone: Other DNA sequences of this sample code for an identical CDR3. The CDR3 DNA follows: TGTGCCAGCAGCCCTAGTGGGGAGACCCAGTACTTC. As protein: CASSPSGETQYF. The chain has TRBV7-2 and TRBJ2-5; D is undetermined. The ends were cut back, 5 bases at V and 5 bases at J, with 9 bases in the middle. The germline CDR1 and CDR2 sequences are SGHTA and FQGNSA. This CDR3 contains 12 residues.

This chain joins TRBV13 and TRBJ2-7, with TRBD2 matching 7 bases. After removal of 8 bases from V and 2 bases from J, the junction contained 12 bases not matched to a gene. Germline V gene sequence: CDR1 PRHDT, CDR2 FYEKMQ (reference sequence). The CDR3 runs to 15 residues. The CDR3 here is CASGPERGPTYEQYF. The DNA of the CDR3 is TGTGCCAGCGGACCTGAGCGGGGACCTACCTACGAGCAGTACTTC.

V gene TRBV7-2 combines with J gene TRBJ1-2, with a weak D call TRBD1 (6 bases). V lost 4 bases and J 5 bases, leaving 11 bases between the germline ends. The CDR3 totals 13 residues. CDR1 is SGHTA, CDR2 FQGNSA, per germline. In DNA, the CDR3 is TGTGCCAGCAGCTCCGGGGGCGATTATGGCTACACCTTC. This codes for CASSSGGDYGYTF. Complete variable domain (other parts from reference TRBV7-2 and TRBJ1-2): GAGVSQSPSNKVTEKGKDVELRCDPISGHTALYWYRQSLGQGLEFLIYFQGNSAPDKSGLPSDRFSAERTGGSVSTLTIQRTQQEDSAVYLCASSSGGDYGYTFGSGTRLTVV.

This clone showed up just a few times. The CDR3 sequence: CASSLSGYQPQHF. CDR3 bases: TGTGCCAGCAGCTTATCGGGGTATCAGCCCCAGCATTTT. The chain carries TRBV7-8 and TRBJ1-5, with D hard to call. Germline V gene data show CDR1 as SGHVS and CDR2 as FQNEAQ. This CDR3 is built from 13 residues. V lost 2 bases, J lost 5 bases, and 7 bases lay in between.